Presented here are 4 T cell receptor beta chains from one specimen sequenced in a study of shared clonotypes between healthy human individuals. Profiled with immunoSEQ multiplex PCR; TCRdb holds only in-frame clones, not every one. Seen here are 2 million to 2.5 million clones, 90% to 95% observed once, and the top ten hold approximately 0.4%. The sequenced sample was naive CD4+ T cells from PBMCs. Sample subset: CD45RA+ positively selected. These TCRs come from a young man in good health. Some clones in this sample may be carry-over from other donors' samples.

The chain couples TRBV5-1 to TRBJ2-1; 8 bases map to TRBD2. In germline, CDR1 is SGHRS, CDR2 YFSETQ. This CDR3 comprises 17 residues. After removal of 0 bases from V and 0 bases from J, the junction contained 5 bases not matched to a gene. The CDR3 DNA sequence: TGCGCCAGCAGCTTGGGCCCCAGCGGGAGCTCCTACAATGAGCAGTTCTTC. Amino acids: CASSLGPSGSSYNEQFF.

The genes are TRBV2 and TRBJ2-2; 10 nucleotides line up with TRBD2. The CDR3 extends over 17 amino acids. Trimming cost V 7 bases and J 4 bases; bases outside gene matches: 12. Germline loops: CDR1 SNHLY, CDR2 FYNNEI. CDR3 in amino acids: CASTYFPLAGVTGELFF. CDR3 nucleotide sequence: TGTGCCAGCACCTACTTCCCCCTAGCGGGAGTCACCGGGGAGCTGTTTTTT.

The rearrangement uses TRBV28 and TRBJ1-4, with D perhaps TRBD1 (5 bases). The CDR3 covers 14 residues. CDR1 is MDHEN, CDR2 SYDVKM, per germline. The germline V and J ends were trimmed by 8 bases and 5 bases, with 15 bases remaining between them. The CDR3 loop is CASAGRGLNEKLFF. CDR3 nucleotides: TGTGCCAGCGCGGGAAGGGGTCTAAATGAAAAACTGTTTTTT.

The J gene is TRBJ2-5, the V gene TRBV30, with 11 nucleotides matching TRBD2. The junction had 18 bases not matched to a gene; V was cut back by 4 bases and J by 2 bases. This CDR3 region has 19 residues. Looked up from germline, CDR1 is GTSNPN and CDR2 is SVGIG (reference sequence). CDR3: CAWMGRAGTSGAQQETQYF. The CDR3 nucleotides read TGTGCCTGGATGGGGAGGGCAGGGACTAGCGGAGCCCAGCAAGAGACCCAGTACTTC.